This TCR beta chain was found in a study of cytomegalovirus exposure and HLA in healthy donors. Whole-study results and caveats: Later analysis showed most CMV-associated TCR beta chains appearing HLA-restricted.

The germline V and J ends were trimmed by 6 bases and 1 base, with 12 bases remaining between them. The CDR3 is made up of 14 amino acids. Germline V gives CDR1 SGHDN, CDR2 FVKESK. Details on this clone: Antigen: not known.

The PCR ran on 60 Vbeta and 13 Jbeta primers. The protocol was immunoSEQ multiplex PCR, while the TCRdb copy is restricted to in-frame clones and leaves out a portion. The sample has 150,000 to 200,000 clones; around 79% are singletons. The receptor was isolated from a woman aged 40-49 years in good health and CMV-seropositive. The chain carries TRBV14 and TRBJ1-1, with a weak D call TRBD1 (6 bases). Sequencing used PBMCs. CDR3 DNA: TGTGCCAGCAGGCCCGGGACATGGAACACTGAAGCTTTCTTT. Translation: CASRPGTWNTEAFF.